This entry lists 3 T cell receptor beta chains sequenced from one sample in a study of identical twins. MiXCR, run by TCRdb on the 5' RACE reads, gives a single entry per CDR3 protein. The sample has 500,000 to 550,000 distinct CDR3 sequences, about a fifth seen once. The same data also went into a second study, on yellow fever vaccine responses in identical twins.

The specimen sequenced was CD4+ T cells sorted from blood. These receptors all come from a woman aged 18-30 years in good health.

The sample holds a few counts of this clonotype. V gene TRBV11-2 combines with J gene TRBJ2-3; 9 positions agree with TRBD1. The J segment lost 5 bases and the V segment lost 5 bases, leaving 8 bases of the junction unmatched. Germline V gene data show CDR1 as SGHAT and CDR2 as FQNNGV. This CDR3 has 15 residues. The CDR3 DNA reads TGTGCCAGCAGCAAATGGGACAGGGCGGGAGATACGCAGTATTTT. This codes for CASSKWDRAGDTQYF.

This clonotype appeared many times. The junction departs from germline at one end; a sequencing error may be responsible. The V gene is TRBV5-1, the J gene TRBJ1-1, with 9 bases matching TRBD1. Germline CDR1 reads SGHRS; CDR2 reads YFSETQ. The CDR3 extends over 12 amino acids. The CDR3 sequence: CASSLDRGEAFF. The CDR3 bases are TGTGCCAGCAGTCTGGACAGGGGTGAAGCTTTCTTT.

The CDR3 protein is CASSSGVWEQFF. The DNA for the CDR3 is TGTGCCAGCAGTTCGGGGGTATGGGAGCAGTTCTTC. This chain joins TRBV28 and TRBJ2-1; TRBD2 might be the D (6 bases). The CDR3 runs 12 residues. V was pared by 4 bases and J by 10 bases, with 11 bases between. In germline, CDR1 is MDHEN, CDR2 SYDVKM.